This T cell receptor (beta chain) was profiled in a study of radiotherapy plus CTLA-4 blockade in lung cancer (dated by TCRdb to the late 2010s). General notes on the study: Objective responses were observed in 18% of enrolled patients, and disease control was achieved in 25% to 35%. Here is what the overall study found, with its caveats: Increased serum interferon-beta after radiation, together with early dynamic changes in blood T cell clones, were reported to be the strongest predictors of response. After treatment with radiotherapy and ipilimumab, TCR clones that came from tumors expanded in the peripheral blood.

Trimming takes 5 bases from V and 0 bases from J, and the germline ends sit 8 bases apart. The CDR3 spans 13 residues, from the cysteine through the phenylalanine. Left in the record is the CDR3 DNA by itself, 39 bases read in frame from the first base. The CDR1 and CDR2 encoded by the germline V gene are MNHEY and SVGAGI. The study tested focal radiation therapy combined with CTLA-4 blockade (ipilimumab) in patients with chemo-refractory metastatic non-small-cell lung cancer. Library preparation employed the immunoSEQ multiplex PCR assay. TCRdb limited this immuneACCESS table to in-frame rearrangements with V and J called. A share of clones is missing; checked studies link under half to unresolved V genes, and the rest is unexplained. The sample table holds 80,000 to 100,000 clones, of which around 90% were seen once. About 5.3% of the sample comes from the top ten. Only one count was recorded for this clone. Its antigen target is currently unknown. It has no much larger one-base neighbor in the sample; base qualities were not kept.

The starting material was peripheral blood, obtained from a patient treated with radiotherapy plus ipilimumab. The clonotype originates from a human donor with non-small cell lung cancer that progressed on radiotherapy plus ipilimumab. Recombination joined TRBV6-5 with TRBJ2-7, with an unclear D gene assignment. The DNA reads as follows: TGTGCCAGCAGTACCGGCCCCTCCTACGAGCAGTACTTC. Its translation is CASSTGPSYEQYF.